The next 4 T cell receptor beta chains were all read from a single sample in a study of cytomegalovirus exposure and HLA in healthy donors. It was with 60 Vbeta and 13 Jbeta primers that the PCR ran. Data came from immunoSEQ multiplex PCR; TCRdb stores just in-frame clones and leaves some out. The table has 150,000 to 200,000 clones, around four fifths seen once. Sequenced sample: PBMCs. All receptors come from a woman between 18 and 29 years old in good health and CMV-seronegative.

The chain links TRBV28 to TRBJ1-5; 8 bases are a match to TRBD1. Germline V gives CDR1 MDHEN, CDR2 SYDVKM. The CDR3 length is 12 residues. With V trimmed by 8 bases and J by 6 bases, 3 bases remained unmatched. CDR3 coding DNA: TGTGCCAGCCGACAGGGGCGTCAGCCCCAGCATTTT. Translating it yields CASRQGRQPQHF.

This clone was recorded a few times. The genes are TRBV7-6 and TRBJ2-1, with D hard to call. Deletions cut 5 bases from V and 2 bases from J, with 4 bases between. CDR3 length equals 12 residues. The germline V gene has CDR1 SGHVS and CDR2 FNYEAQ. The CDR3 coding sequence is TGTGCCAGCAGCCCGGCCTACAATGAGCAGTTCTTC. This translates into CASSPAYNEQFF.

V usage is TRBV5-6 and J usage is TRBJ1-4; 7 bases line up with TRBD1. CDR3 length: 15 residues. The germline CDR1 and CDR2 sequences are SGHDT and YYEEEE. J gave up 5 bases and V 4 bases, and 8 bases lay outside the gene matches. The CDR3 sequence is CASSNYDRANEKLFF. CDR3 nucleotides: TGTGCCAGCAGCAATTATGACAGGGCAAATGAAAAACTGTTTTTT.

This clone has just a few counts. J is TRBJ2-7 and V is TRBV19; 10 bases are a match to TRBD1. V lost 2 bases to trimming and J lost 3 bases; unmatched junction nucleotides: 10. The germline V gene has CDR1 LNHDA and CDR2 SQIVND (reference sequence). The CDR3 sequence is 17 residues long. The CDR3, as DNA: TGTGCCAGTAGTATACGGTACGCGGGGACAGGGGTCTACGAGCAGTACTTC. Translation gives CASSIRYAGTGVYEQYF.